What follows describes a single T cell receptor beta chain. Using immunoSEQ multiplex PCR, the repertoire was profiled, and TCRdb retains in-frame clones only, with some absent. Of tens of thousands of clones listed, 80% to 95% are singletons. These data come from a study of T cell responses to AZD1222 COVID-19 vaccine. V was cut by 2 bases and J by 5 bases, with 12 bases left in between. Germline-derived CDR1 and CDR2 are MNHNS and SASEGT. This CDR3 region has 15 residues. The V call is TRBV6-1, the J call TRBJ1-4, with D perhaps TRBD1 (5 bases). This clonotype was obtained from an adult in good health. Sequencing was performed on peripheral blood, taken on day 0 of MenACWY control vaccination. The CDR3 DNA sequence: TGTGCCAGCAGTGAACCCCGGGGCTTGAATGAAAAACTGTTTTTT. It encodes CASSEPRGLNEKLFF.